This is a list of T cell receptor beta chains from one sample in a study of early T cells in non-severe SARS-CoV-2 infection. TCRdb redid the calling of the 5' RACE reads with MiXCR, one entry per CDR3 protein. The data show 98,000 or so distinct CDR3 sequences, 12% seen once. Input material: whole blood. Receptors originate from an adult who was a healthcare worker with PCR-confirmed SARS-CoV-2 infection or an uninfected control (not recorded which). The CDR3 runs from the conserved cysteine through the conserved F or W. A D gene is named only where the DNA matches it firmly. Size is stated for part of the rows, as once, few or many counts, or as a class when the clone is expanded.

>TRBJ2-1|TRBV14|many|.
CASSQDFRVSNEQFF
TGTGCCAGCAGCCAAGATTTTAGAGTTAGTAATGAGCAGTTCTTC
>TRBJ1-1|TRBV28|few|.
CASRRAGVGNTEAFF
TGTGCCAGCAGACGGGCGGGTGTCGGGAACACTGAAGCTTTCTTT
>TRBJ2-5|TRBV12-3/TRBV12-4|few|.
CASSPQEWETQYF
TGTGCCAGCAGCCCCCAGGAGTGGGAGACCCAGTACTTC
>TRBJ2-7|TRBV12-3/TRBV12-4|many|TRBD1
CASSPRDRAYEQYF
TGTGCCAGCAGTCCCCGGGACAGGGCCTACGAGCAGTACTTC
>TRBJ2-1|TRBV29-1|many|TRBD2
CSVDGGRADNEQFF
TGCAGCGTTGACGGCGGGAGGGCCGACAATGAGCAGTTCTTC
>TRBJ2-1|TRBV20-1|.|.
CSARDSMGRLHSEQFF
TGCAGTGCTAGAGATTCGATGGGGCGGCTCCACAGTGAGCAGTTCTTC
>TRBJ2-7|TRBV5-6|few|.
CASSFASTLSYEQYF
TGTGCCAGCAGCTTCGCATCAACCTTATCCTACGAGCAGTACTTC
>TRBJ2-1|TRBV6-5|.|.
CATSRVPENEQFF
TGTGCCACCAGCCGGGTACCAGAGAATGAGCAGTTCTTC
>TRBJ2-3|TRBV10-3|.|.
CAIRRTDTQYF
TGTGCCATCAGGCGCACAGATACGCAGTATTTT
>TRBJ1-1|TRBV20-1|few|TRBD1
CSARIPGQGARSQVPEAFF
TGCAGTGCTAGGATCCCGGGACAGGGTGCCCGGTCTCAAGTCCCTGAAGCTTTCTTT
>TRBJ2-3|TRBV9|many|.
CASSPRTPPSTDTQYF
TGTGCCAGCAGCCCCAGGACTCCTCCGAGCACAGATACGCAGTATTTT
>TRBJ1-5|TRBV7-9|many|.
CASSLDGLQPQHF
TGTGCCAGCAGCTTAGATGGGTTGCAGCCCCAGCATTTT
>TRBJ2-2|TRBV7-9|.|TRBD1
CASSQGALNTGELFF
TGTGCCAGCAGTCAGGGGGCCTTGAACACCGGGGAGCTGTTTTTT
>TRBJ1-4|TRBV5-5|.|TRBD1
CASSLGTGVPMANEKLFF
TGTGCCAGCAGCTTGGGGACAGGGGTCCCAATGGCTAATGAAAAACTGTTTTTT
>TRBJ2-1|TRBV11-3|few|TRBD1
CASSHRDRVHNEQFF
TGTGCCAGCAGCCACCGGGACAGGGTCCACAATGAGCAGTTCTTC
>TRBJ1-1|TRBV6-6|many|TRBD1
CASSDRGEAFF
TGTGCCAGCAGCGACAGGGGCGAAGCTTTCTTT
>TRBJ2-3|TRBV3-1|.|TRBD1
CASSHRGPSTDTQYF
TGTGCCAGCAGCCACAGGGGGCCCAGCACAGATACGCAGTATTTT
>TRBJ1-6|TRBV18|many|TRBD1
CASSPRQGNNSPLHF
TGTGCCAGCTCACCACGACAGGGGAATAATTCACCCCTCCACTTT
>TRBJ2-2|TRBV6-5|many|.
CASSYQNTGELFF
TGTGCCAGCAGTTACCAGAACACCGGGGAGCTGTTTTTT
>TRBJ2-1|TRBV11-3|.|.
CASRVGGDSSYNEQFF
TGTGCCAGCAGGGTAGGGGGGGACAGCTCCTACAATGAGCAGTTCTTC
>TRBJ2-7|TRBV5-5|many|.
CASSLDPTASYEQYF
TGTGCCAGCAGCTTGGATCCTACAGCCTCCTACGAGCAGTACTTC
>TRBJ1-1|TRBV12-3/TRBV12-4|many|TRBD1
CASSQGALGTEAFF
TGTGCCAGCAGTCAGGGGGCGCTGGGCACTGAAGCTTTCTTT
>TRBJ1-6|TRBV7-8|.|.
CASSLVQVNSPLHF
TGTGCCAGCAGCTTAGTACAGGTTAATTCACCCCTCCACTTT
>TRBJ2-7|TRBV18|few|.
CASSPPSGYEQYF
TGTGCCAGCTCACCACCCTCAGGCTACGAGCAGTACTTC
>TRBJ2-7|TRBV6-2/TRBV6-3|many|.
CASSYSAGYEQYF
TGTGCCAGCAGTTACTCGGCAGGCTACGAGCAGTACTTC
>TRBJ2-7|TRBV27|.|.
CASQKHNSYEQYF
TGTGCCAGCCAAAAACATAACTCCTACGAGCAGTACTTC
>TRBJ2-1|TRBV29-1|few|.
CSVEEEDWRRIF
TGCAGCGTTGAAGAAGAGGACTGGCGGAGAATCTTC
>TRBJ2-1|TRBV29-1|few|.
CSVEWGWSSYNEQFF
TGCAGCGTTGAATGGGGTTGGAGCTCCTACAATGAGCAGTTCTTC
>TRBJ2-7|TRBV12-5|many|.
CASASGSDTLTASSYEQYF
TGTGCTAGTGCCTCGGGGTCGGACACCTTAACAGCGAGCTCCTACGAGCAGTACTTC
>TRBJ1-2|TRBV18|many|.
CASSPKDTSNYGYTF
TGTGCCAGCTCACCAAAGGACACCTCTAACTATGGCTACACCTTC
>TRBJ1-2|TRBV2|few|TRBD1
CASREDREVGYTF
TGTGCCAGCAGGGAAGACAGGGAGGTCGGCTACACCTTC
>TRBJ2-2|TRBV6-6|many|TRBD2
CASSSLAGGGGTGELFF
TGTGCCAGCAGTTCCCTAGCGGGAGGGGGCGGAACCGGGGAGCTGTTTTTT
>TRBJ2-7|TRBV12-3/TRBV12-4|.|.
CASSSDGREQYF
TGTGCCAGCAGCTCTGACGGGCGCGAGCAGTACTTC
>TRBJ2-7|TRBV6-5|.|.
CASSLVGHEQYF
TGTGCCAGCAGCCTTGTGGGCCACGAGCAGTACTTC
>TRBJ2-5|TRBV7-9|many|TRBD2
CASSLALSASGNGVTQYF
TGTGCCAGCAGCTTAGCGTTGAGTGCTAGCGGGAATGGCGTGACCCAGTACTTC
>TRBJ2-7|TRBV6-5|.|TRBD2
CASHTRGGLSYEQYF
TGTGCCAGCCATACCCGGGGGGGATTGAGCTACGAGCAGTACTTC
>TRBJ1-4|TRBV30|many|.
CAWSRGSSNEKLFF
TGTGCCTGGAGTAGAGGCAGCTCTAATGAAAAACTGTTTTTT
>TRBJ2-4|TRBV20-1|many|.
CSAGPRDIQYF
TGCAGTGCTGGACCCCGGGACATTCAGTACTTC
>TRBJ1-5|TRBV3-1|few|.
CASSQGMVSNQPQHF
TGTGCCAGCAGCCAAGGGATGGTGAGCAATCAGCCCCAGCATTTT
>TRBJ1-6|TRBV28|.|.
CASSLGRGGSYNSPLHF
TGTGCCAGCAGCCTTGGGAGGGGCGGGTCCTATAATTCACCCCTCCACTTT
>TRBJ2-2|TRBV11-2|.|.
CASSPRGLTGELFF
TGTGCCAGCAGCCCCCGGGGCCTCACCGGGGAGCTGTTTTTT